This T cell receptor beta chain appears in the sequencing data of a study of shared clonotypes between healthy human individuals. Worth noting for this clone: The antigen remains unidentified.

Regarding the study as a whole: Sampling covered blood only; tissue repertoires likely differ. Some naive CD4 clonotypes, roughly 5%, turned up in common across a handful of donors.

Naive-designated CD8 cells lacked CD45RO, were positively enriched for CCR7, and omitted terminally differentiated effector memory CD45RA+ cells. TCRdb keeps only in-frame clones here, not all; method: immunoSEQ multiplex PCR. This table has hundreds of thousands of clones, 96% appearing once. Trimming at V came to 2 bases and at J to 5 bases, leaving 20 bases not matched to a gene. The CDR3 covers 19 residues. From germline, CDR1 is MDHEN and CDR2 SYDVKM. This TCR derives from a woman aged 25 to 39 in good health. Specimen: naive CD8+ T cells sorted from blood. The J gene is TRBJ2-5, the V gene TRBV28; 7 bases line up with TRBD2. For the CDR3, the DNA is TGTGCCAGCAGTTTACCTGATCCTAATAGACTGGCGGGGGTGGAGACCCAGTACTTC. Translation: CASSLPDPNRLAGVETQYF. Supplemented by reference TRBV28 and TRBJ2-5, the full variable domain reads DVKVTQSSRYLVKRTGEKVFLECVQDMDHENMFWYRQDPGLGLRLIYFSYDVKMKEKGDIPEGYSVSREKKERFSLILESASTNQTSMYLCASSLPDPNRLAGVETQYFGPGTRLLVL.